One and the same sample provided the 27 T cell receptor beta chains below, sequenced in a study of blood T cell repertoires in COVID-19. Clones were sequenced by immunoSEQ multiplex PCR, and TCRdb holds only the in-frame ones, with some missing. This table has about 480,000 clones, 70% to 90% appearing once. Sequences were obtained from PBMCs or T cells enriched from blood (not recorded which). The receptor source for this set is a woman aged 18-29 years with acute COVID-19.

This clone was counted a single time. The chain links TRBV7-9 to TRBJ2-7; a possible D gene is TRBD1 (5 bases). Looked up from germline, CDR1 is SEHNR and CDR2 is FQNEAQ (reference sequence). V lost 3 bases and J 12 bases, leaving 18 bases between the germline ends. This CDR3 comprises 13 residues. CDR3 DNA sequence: TGTGCCAGCAGCTTGCAGGAAGGAACAGGTTGGTACTTC. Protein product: CASSLQEGTGWYF.

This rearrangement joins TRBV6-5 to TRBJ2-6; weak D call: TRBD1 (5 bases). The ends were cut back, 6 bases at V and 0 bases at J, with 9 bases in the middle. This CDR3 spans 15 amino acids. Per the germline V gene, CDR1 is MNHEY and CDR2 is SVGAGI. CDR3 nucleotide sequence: TGTGCCAGCAGGACAGCCTTCTCTGGGGCCAACGTCCTGACTTTC. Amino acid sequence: CASRTAFSGANVLTF.

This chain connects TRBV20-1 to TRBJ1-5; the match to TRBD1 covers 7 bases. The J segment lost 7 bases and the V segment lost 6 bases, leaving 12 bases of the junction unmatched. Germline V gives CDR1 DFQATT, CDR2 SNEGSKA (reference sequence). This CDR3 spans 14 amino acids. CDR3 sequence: CSASNRGWGQPQHF. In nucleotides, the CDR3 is TGCAGTGCCAGTAACAGGGGCTGGGGGCAGCCCCAGCATTTT.

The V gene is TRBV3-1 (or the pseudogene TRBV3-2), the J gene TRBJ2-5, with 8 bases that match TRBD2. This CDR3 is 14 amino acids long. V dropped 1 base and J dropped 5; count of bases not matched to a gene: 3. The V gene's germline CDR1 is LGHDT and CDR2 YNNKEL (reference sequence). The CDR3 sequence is CASSQGTSRETQYF. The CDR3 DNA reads TGTGCCAGCAGCCAAGGGACTAGCCGGGAGACCCAGTACTTC.

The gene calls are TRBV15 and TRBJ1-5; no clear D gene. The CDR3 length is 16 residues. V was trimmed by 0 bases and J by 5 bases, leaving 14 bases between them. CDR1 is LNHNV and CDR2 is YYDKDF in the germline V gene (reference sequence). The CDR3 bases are TGTGCCACCAGCAGAGATCCATCTGTGGGAGATCAGCCCCAGCATTTT. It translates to CATSRDPSVGDQPQHF.

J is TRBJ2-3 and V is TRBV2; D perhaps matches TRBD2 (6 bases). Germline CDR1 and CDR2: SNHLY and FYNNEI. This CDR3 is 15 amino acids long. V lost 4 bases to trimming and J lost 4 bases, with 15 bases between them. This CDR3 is CASSVSGGWADTQYF. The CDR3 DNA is TGTGCCAGCAGTGTTTCCGGGGGATGGGCAGATACGCAGTATTTT.

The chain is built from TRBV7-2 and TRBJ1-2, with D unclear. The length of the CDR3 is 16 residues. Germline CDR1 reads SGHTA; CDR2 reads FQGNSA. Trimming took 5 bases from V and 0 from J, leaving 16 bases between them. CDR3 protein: CASSIISHKANYGYTF. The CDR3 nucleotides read TGTGCCAGCAGCATTATCTCACACAAAGCTAACTATGGCTACACCTTC.

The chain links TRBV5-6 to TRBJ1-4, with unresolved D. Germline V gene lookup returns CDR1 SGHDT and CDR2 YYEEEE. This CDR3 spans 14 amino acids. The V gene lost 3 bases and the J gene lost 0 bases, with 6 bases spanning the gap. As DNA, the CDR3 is TGTGCCAGCAGCTACATTTCAACTAATGAAAAACTGTTTTTT. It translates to CASSYISTNEKLFF.

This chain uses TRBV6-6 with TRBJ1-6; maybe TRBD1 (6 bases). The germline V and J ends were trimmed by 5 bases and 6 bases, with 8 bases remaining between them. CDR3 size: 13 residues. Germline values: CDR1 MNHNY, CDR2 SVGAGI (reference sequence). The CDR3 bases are TGTGCCAGCAGTCCGGACAGTAATTCACCCCTCCACTTT. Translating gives CASSPDSNSPLHF.

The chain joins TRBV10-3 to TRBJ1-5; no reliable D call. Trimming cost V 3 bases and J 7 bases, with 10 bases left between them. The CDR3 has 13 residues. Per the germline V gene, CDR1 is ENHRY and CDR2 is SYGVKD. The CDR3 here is CAISENSPQPQHF. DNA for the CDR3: TGTGCCATCAGTGAAAACAGTCCCCAGCCCCAGCATTTT.

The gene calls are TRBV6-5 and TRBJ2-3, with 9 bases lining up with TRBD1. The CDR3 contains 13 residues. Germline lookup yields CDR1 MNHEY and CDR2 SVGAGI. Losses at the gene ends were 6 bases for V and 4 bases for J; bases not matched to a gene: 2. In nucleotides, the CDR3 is TGTGCCAGCAGACGGACAGGGGCAGATACGCAGTATTTT. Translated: CASRRTGADTQYF.

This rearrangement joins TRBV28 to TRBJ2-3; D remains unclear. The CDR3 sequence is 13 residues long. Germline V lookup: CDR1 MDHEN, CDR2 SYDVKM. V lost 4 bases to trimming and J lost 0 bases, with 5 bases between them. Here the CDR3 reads CASSWASTDTQYF. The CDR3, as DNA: TGTGCCAGCAGTTGGGCTAGCACAGATACGCAGTATTTT.

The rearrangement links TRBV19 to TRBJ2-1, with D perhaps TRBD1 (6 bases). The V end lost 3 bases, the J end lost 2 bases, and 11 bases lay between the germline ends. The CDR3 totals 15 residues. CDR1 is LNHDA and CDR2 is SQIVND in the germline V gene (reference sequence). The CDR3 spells CASSISDRTYNEQFF. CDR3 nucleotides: TGTGCCAGTAGTATCTCAGACAGGACCTACAATGAGCAGTTCTTC.

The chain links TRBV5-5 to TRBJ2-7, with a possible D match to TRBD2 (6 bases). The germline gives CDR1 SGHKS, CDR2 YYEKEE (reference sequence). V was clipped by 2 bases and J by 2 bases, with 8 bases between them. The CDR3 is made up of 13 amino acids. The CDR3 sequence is CASSLREAYEQYF. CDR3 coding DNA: TGTGCCAGCAGCTTAAGGGAGGCCTACGAGCAGTACTTC.

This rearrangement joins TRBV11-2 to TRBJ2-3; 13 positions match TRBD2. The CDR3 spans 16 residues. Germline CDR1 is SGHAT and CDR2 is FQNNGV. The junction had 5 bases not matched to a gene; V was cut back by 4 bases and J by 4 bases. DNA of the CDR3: TGTGCCAGCAGCTCCACTAGCGGGAGGGCCGCAGATACGCAGTATTTT. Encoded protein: CASSSTSGRAADTQYF. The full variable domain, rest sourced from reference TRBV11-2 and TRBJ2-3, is EAGVAQSPRYKIIEKRQSVAFWCNPISGHATLYWYQQILGQGPKLLIQFQNNGVVDDSQLPKDRFSAERLKGVDSTLKIQPAKLEDSAVYLCASSSTSGRAADTQYFGPGTRLTVL.

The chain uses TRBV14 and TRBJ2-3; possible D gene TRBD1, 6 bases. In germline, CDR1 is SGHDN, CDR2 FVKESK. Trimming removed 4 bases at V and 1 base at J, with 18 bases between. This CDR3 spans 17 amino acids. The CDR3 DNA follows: TGTGCCAGCAGCCGTCTAGGGTTTGCAGGGGGCACAGATACGCAGTATTTT. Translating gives CASSRLGFAGGTDTQYF.

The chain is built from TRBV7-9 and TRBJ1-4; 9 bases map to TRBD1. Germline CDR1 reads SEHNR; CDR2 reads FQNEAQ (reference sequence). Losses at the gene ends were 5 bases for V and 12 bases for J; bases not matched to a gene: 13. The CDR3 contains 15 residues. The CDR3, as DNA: TGTGCCAGCAGCCCCGAAGGGACAGGGTTAATGGAACTGTTTTTT. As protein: CASSPEGTGLMELFF.

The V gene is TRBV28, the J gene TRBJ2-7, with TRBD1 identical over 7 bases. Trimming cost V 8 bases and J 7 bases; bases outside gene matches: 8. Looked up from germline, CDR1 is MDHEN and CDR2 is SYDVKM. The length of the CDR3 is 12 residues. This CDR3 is CASSRTGGEQYF. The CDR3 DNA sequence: TGTGCCAGCTCTAGGACAGGTGGAGAGCAGTACTTC.

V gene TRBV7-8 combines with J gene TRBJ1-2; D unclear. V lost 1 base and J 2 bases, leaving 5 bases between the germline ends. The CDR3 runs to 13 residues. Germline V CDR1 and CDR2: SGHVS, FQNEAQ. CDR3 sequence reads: CASSLGRNYGYTF. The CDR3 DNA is TGTGCCAGCAGCTTAGGGCGGAACTATGGCTACACCTTC.

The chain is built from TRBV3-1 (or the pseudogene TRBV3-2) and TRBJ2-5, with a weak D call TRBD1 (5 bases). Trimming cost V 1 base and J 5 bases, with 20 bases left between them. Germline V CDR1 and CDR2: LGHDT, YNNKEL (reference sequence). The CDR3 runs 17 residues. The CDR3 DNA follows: TGTGCCAGCAGCCAAGGCCATGAGACAGTTGTTTGGGAGACCCAGTACTTC. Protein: CASSQGHETVVWETQYF.

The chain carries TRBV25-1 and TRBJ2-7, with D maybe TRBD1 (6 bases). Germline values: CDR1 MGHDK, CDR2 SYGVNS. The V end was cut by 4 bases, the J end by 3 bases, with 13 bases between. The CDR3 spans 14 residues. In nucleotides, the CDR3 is TGTGCCAGCAGTGTCAACAGGGAACTCTACGAGCAGTACTTC. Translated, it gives CASSVNRELYEQYF.

The CDR3 DNA is TGTGCCAGCTCACCACCGGGACAGGCGAAGCGGACCCAGTACTTC. This sequence encodes CASSPPGQAKRTQYF. The V gene is TRBV18, the J gene TRBJ2-5; 8 positions agree with TRBD1. The CDR3 length is 15 residues. Germline V CDR1 and CDR2: KGHSH, LQKENI. V dropped 0 bases and J dropped 7; count of bases not matched to a gene: 7. Looking up the rest from reference TRBV18 and TRBJ2-5 gives the full variable domain: NAGVMQNPRHLVRRRGQEARLRCSPMKGHSHVYWYRQLPEEGLKFMVYLQKENIIDESGMPKERFSAEFPKEGPSILRIQQVVRGDSAAYFCASSPPGQAKRTQYFGPGTRLLVL.

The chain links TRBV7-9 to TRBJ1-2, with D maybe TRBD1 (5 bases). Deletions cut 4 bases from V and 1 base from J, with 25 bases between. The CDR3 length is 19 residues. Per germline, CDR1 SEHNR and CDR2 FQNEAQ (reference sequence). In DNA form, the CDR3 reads TGTGCCAGCAGCTCCCCGACGAACAGGACCAACAATCTTAACTATGGCTACACCTTC. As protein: CASSSPTNRTNNLNYGYTF.

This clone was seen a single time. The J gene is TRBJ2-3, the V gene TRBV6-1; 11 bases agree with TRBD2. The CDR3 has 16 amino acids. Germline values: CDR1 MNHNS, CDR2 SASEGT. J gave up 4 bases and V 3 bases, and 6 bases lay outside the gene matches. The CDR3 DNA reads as TGTGCCAGCAGTGAGCAGCTAGCGGGAGGTGCAGATACGCAGTATTTT. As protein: CASSEQLAGGADTQYF.

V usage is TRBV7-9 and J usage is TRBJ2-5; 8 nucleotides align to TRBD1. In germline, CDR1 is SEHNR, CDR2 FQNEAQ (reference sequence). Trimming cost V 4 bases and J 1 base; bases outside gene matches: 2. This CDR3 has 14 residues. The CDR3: CASSSGQVQETQYF. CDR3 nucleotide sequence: TGTGCCAGCAGCTCGGGACAGGTCCAAGAGACCCAGTACTTC. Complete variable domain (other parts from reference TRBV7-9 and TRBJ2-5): DTGVSQNPRHKITKRGQNVTFRCDPISEHNRLYWYRQTLGQGPEFLTYFQNEAQLEKSRLLSDRFSAERPKGSFSTLEIQRTEQGDSAMYLCASSSGQVQETQYFGPGTRLLVL.

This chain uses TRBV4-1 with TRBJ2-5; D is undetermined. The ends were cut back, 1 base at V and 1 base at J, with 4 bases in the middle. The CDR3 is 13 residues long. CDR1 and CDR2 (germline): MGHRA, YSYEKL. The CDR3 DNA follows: TGCGCCAGCAGCCAAGCCCTCCAAGAGACCCAGTACTTC. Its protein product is CASSQALQETQYF.

The CDR3 DNA reads TGTGCCAGCAGCTTAGACGGACAGGGACGTCAGCCCCAGCATTTT. Its protein is CASSLDGQGRQPQHF. V is TRBV7-9 and J is TRBJ1-5; 8 bases line up with TRBD1. CDR1 and CDR2 (germline): SEHNR, FQNEAQ (reference sequence). The V gene end was trimmed by 1 base and the J gene end by 6 bases; junction bases not matched to a gene: 5. This CDR3 is built from 15 residues.